The clone carrying this TCR beta chain was seen ten or more times. One entry per CDR3 protein, called by TCRdb with MiXCR from the RT-PCR reads. The table shows over 150,000 distinct CDR3 sequences, with over 25% occurring only once. The sample originates from a study of patients and donors after allogeneic stem cell transplantation. Germline loops: CDR1 LGHNA, CDR2 YSLEER. Trimming shortened V by 4 bases and J by 8 bases, and 17 bases separated the two germline ends. The CDR3 covers 15 residues. This chain links TRBV4-3 with TRBJ1-4; the D gene is possibly TRBD1 (5 bases). This sequence was found in a human donor who was either an allogeneic HSCT recipient or a stem cell or donor lymphocyte infusion donor (not recorded which). It is not recorded whose cells these are; they may come from a transplant donor. Material: blood, either unsorted or a sorted T cell fraction (not recorded which). CDR3 protein: CASSLGTGLREKLFF. The CDR3 DNA reads as TGCGCCAGCAGCCTAGGGACGGGACTTAGAGAAAAACTGTTTTTT.